This paragraph reports one TCR beta chain. TCR beta CDR3 regions were amplified from RNA transcripts. A first-round RT-PCR of the TCR CDR3 used the HTBI primer set. Using its own MiXCR run on the multiplex PCR reads, TCRdb lists one record per CDR3 protein. This sample has 330,000 or so distinct CDR3 sequences; roughly 19% occur once, and the top ten carry 35% to 45%. The data are from a study of T cells in Graves' hyperthyroidism and ophthalmopathy. V lost 2 bases to trimming and J lost 5 bases, with 23 bases between them. Per germline, CDR1 LGHDT and CDR2 YNNKEL (reference sequence). CDR3 length equals 18 residues.

The sequence came from a man in his forties or fifties with Graves' ophthalmopathy. The chain combines TRBV3-1 with TRBJ2-3; D call uncertain. The source material was blood. The CDR3 here is CASSQTLGLPSRLDTQYF. The CDR3, as DNA: TGTGCCAGCAGCCAAACTCTGGGCCTTCCATCGCGATTAGATACGCAGTATTTT.